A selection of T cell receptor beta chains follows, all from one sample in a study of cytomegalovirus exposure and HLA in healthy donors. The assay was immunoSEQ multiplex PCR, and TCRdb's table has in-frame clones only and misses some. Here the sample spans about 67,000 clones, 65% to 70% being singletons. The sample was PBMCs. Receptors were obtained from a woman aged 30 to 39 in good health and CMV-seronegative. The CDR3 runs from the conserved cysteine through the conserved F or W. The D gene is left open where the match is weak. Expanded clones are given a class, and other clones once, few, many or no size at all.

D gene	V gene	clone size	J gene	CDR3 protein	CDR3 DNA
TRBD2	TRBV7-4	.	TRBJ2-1	CASPGGNEQFF	TGTGCCAGCCCCGGGGGGAATGAGCAGTTCTTC
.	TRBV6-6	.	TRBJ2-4	CASDPGINIQYF	TGTGCCAGCGACCCCGGGATAAACATTCAGTACTTC
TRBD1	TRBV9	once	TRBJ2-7	CASSVRWDSYSYEQYF	TGTGCCAGCAGCGTCCGCTGGGACAGTTACTCCTACGAGCAGTACTTC
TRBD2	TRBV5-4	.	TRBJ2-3	CASSLQRGSTDTQYF	TGTGCCAGCAGCTTGCAGCGGGGCAGCACAGATACGCAGTATTTT
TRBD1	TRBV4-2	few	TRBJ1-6	CASSQENRGLSPLHF	TGTGCCAGCAGCCAAGAAAACAGGGGGTTGTCACCCCTCCACTTT
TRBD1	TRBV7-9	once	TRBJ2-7	CASSLVGQGAYEQYF	TGTGCCAGCAGCTTAGTGGGACAGGGGGCTTACGAGCAGTACTTC
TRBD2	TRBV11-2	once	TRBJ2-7	CASSPSGVLAEQYF	TGTGCCAGCAGCCCCAGCGGGGTATTAGCCGAGCAGTACTTC
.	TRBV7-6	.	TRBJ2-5	CASSSRGETQYF	TGTGCCAGCAGCTCCAGGGGAGAGACCCAGTACTTC
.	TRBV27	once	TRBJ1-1	CASSLRGSTEAFF	TGTGCCAGCAGTTTAAGGGGGAGCACTGAAGCTTTCTTT
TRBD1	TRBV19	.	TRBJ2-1	CASSIRDRGRYNEQFF	TGTGCCAGTAGTATAAGGGACAGGGGGCGATACAATGAGCAGTTCTTC
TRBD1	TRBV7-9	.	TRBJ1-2	CASSSTGTTLYGYTF	TGTGCCAGCAGCTCGACAGGGACAACCCTCTATGGCTACACCTTC
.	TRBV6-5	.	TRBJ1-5	CASSAHQSNQPQHF	TGTGCCAGCAGTGCCCACCAGTCCAATCAGCCCCAGCATTTT
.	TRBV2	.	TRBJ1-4	CASSPTATNEKLFF	TGTGCCAGCAGTCCGACAGCAACTAATGAAAAACTGTTTTTT
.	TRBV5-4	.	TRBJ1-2	CASSLEQYGYTF	TGTGCCAGCAGCTTGGAACAGTATGGCTACACCTTC
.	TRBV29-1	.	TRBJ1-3	CSAEGAGNTIYF	TGCAGCGCGGAAGGGGCTGGAAACACCATATATTTT
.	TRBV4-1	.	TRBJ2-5	CASSRLGSETQYF	TGCGCCAGCAGCCGGCTAGGAAGCGAGACCCAGTACTTC
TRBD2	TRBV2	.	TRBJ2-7	CASSLGLAGGLEQYF	TGTGCCAGCAGCCTTGGACTAGCGGGGGGCTTAGAGCAGTACTTC
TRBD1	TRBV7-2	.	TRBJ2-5	CASSLLLTGGKTQYF	TGTGCCAGCAGCCTCCTCCTGACAGGGGGGAAGACCCAGTACTTC
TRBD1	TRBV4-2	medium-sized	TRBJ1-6	CASSQLGTEAPLHF	TGTGCCAGCAGCCAACTAGGGACAGAGGCACCCCTCCACTTT